The source of this TCR beta chain is a study of blood T cell repertoires in COVID-19. Study summary: Acute and convalescent COVID-19 samples came from the United States, Italy and Spain. Nucleic acid was either cDNA or gDNA, and it came from T cells, B-cell-depleted T cells, or PBMCs.

In germline, CDR1 is KGHDR, CDR2 SFDVKD. CDR3 length: 15 residues. Germline trimming cut 7 bases from V and 9 bases from J; bases unmatched to any gene: 12. In the authors' methods: The authors estimated nucleated cell counts from reference gene primer amplification. Generated by immunoSEQ multiplex PCR, the TCRdb table keeps only in-frame clones and is missing some. V, J and clone size were drawn from that table, and D and trimming were deduced from the DNA. The table shows 95,000 to 150,000 clones, with almost 90% occurring only once. V is TRBV24-1 and J is TRBJ2-5; TRBD1 matches at 11 bases. The sample consisted of peripheral blood. The receptor comes from a woman between 45 and 65 years old with active or convalescent COVID-19. CDR3 nucleotide sequence: TGTGCCACCAGCGGGACGGACAGGGGGCGAGGGGCCCAGTACTTC. The encoded protein is CATSGTDRGRGAQYF.